These 3 T cell receptor beta chains were sequenced from one sample in a study of prognosis after radiotherapy for stage I lung cancer. CDR3 of TCR beta was amplified from genomic DNA via a two-round multiplex PCR. First-round PCR, the initial amplification, used primers specific to each TRBV and TRBJ gene. A single record per CDR3 protein comes from TCRdb applying MiXCR to the multiplex PCR reads. The data contain fewer than 40,000 distinct CDR3 sequences, less than 45% of them singletons. The specimen was PBMCs, collected before or after stereotactic body radiation therapy (not recorded which). These receptors were collected from a donor aged 50 or older with non-small cell lung cancer.

The rearrangement joins TRBV6-1 to TRBJ2-5, with TRBD1 matching over 9 bases. CDR3 length equals 14 residues. V trimming: 8 bases; J trimming: 5 bases; junction bases outside the gene matches: 9. The V gene's germline CDR1 is MNHNS and CDR2 SASEGT. In nucleotides, the CDR3 is TGTGCCAGCGCCCGGGACAGGGTAGGGGAGACCCAGTACTTC. Translating gives CASARDRVGETQYF.

As to this clonotype: This may be a read error, as it is one base from a much larger clone. The V gene is TRBV6-1, the J gene TRBJ2-7; TRBD1 aligns across 8 bases. This CDR3 has 16 residues. Per the germline V gene, CDR1 is MNHNS and CDR2 is SASEGT. With V trimmed by 10 bases and J by 3 bases, 17 bases remained unmatched. CDR3 bases: TGTGCCATCACGGCACCCGAGGACAGGGCCGGCTACGAGCAGTACTTC. It translates to CAITAPEDRAGYEQYF.

This clonotype has just one count. A much larger clone sits a single nucleotide away, making a read error possible. The chain uses TRBV6-2 or TRBV6-3 and TRBJ1-4; TRBD1 matches 9 bases. Trimming cost V 7 bases and J 7 bases; bases outside gene matches: 22. The CDR3 is 19 amino acids. Germline loops: CDR1 MNHEY, CDR2 SVGEGT. This CDR3 reads CASTTRDRAMVATGEKLFF. DNA of the CDR3: TGTGCCAGCACCACTCGGGACAGGGCAATGGTGGCCACGGGTGAAAAACTGTTTTTT.